This is a list of T cell receptor beta chains from one sample in a study of shared clonotypes between healthy human individuals. Here immunoSEQ multiplex PCR was the method, and the copy in TCRdb shows in-frame clones only, minus some. The sample gives about 2 million clones, about 95% of which show up once; approximately 1.2% is in the top ten. Sequencing was performed on naive CD8+ T cells sorted from blood. These receptor sequences come from a young man in good health. Both conserved end residues are part of each CDR3. D genes are given only for firm matches. The listing skips clone size in some rows; elsewhere it reads once, few, many or a size class.

cdr3_nt: TGTGCCACCAGCAGGGGAGGGACGGACTCCTACGAGCAGTACTTC
cdr3_aa: CATSRGGTDSYEQYF
clone_size: NA
d_call: TRBD2
v_call: TRBV15
j_call: TRBJ2-7

cdr3_nt: TGTGCCAGCAGTTACGCCGAGGGATACTATGGCTACACCTTC
cdr3_aa: CASSYAEGYYGYTF
clone_size: once
d_call: NA
v_call: TRBV6-5
j_call: TRBJ1-2

cdr3_nt: TGCGCCAGCAGCCAAGCCTGGGGTACCGGGGAGCTGTTTTTT
cdr3_aa: CASSQAWGTGELFF
clone_size: NA
d_call: NA
v_call: TRBV4-3
j_call: TRBJ2-2

cdr3_nt: TGTGCCAGCAGCTGGTGGTCCGGGACATACGATAACTATGGCTACACCTTC
cdr3_aa: CASSWWSGTYDNYGYTF
clone_size: NA
d_call: NA
v_call: TRBV5-6
j_call: TRBJ1-2

cdr3_nt: TGTGCCAGCACCCGAGTCGGCGAGCAGTACTTC
cdr3_aa: CASTRVGEQYF
clone_size: NA
d_call: NA
v_call: TRBV11-2
j_call: TRBJ2-7

cdr3_nt: TGTGCCAGCGATTTCTGGACACTAAAAGGAGATAATTCACCCCTCCACTTT
cdr3_aa: CASDFWTLKGDNSPLHF
clone_size: NA
d_call: NA
v_call: TRBV21-1
j_call: TRBJ1-6

cdr3_nt: TGTGCCAGCAGTCTAGGGAGGGCTTATGAGCAGTTCTTC
cdr3_aa: CASSLGRAYEQFF
clone_size: NA
d_call: TRBD2
v_call: TRBV27
j_call: TRBJ2-1

cdr3_nt: TGTGCCAGCAGCTCCCGGGACGGCCTTAACGAGCAGTACTTC
cdr3_aa: CASSSRDGLNEQYF
clone_size: NA
d_call: NA
v_call: TRBV7-8
j_call: TRBJ2-7

cdr3_nt: TGTGCCAGCAGCTTAGTTGACAGTAGAGACACTGAAGCTTTCTTT
cdr3_aa: CASSLVDSRDTEAFF
clone_size: NA
d_call: NA
v_call: TRBV7-9
j_call: TRBJ1-1

cdr3_nt: TGTGCCAGCAGCGTAGCGGTAGATAGCACAGATACGCAGTATTTT
cdr3_aa: CASSVAVDSTDTQYF
clone_size: many
d_call: NA
v_call: TRBV9
j_call: TRBJ2-3

cdr3_nt: TGTGCCTGGAGTGCGGGAGTTTCGCCTATTTCCGACGAGCAGTTCTTC
cdr3_aa: CAWSAGVSPISDEQFF
clone_size: once
d_call: NA
v_call: TRBV30
j_call: TRBJ2-1

cdr3_nt: TGTGCCTCCGAGACTAGCGGGGGCCCTATGAACGGGGAGCTGTTTTTT
cdr3_aa: CASETSGGPMNGELFF
clone_size: once
d_call: TRBD2
v_call: TRBV30
j_call: TRBJ2-2

cdr3_nt: TGTGCTAGCAGCTTAGAATGGTCAGATACGCAGTATTTT
cdr3_aa: CASSLEWSDTQYF
clone_size: NA
d_call: NA
v_call: TRBV7-7
j_call: TRBJ2-3

cdr3_nt: TGTGCCAGCAGCAAAGGACAGGGGAACGAGCAGTACTTC
cdr3_aa: CASSKGQGNEQYF
clone_size: NA
d_call: TRBD1
v_call: TRBV5-4
j_call: TRBJ2-7

cdr3_nt: TGCGCCAGCAGCCAGCAGGTGGGCGCCCCTCCCGAAAAACTGTTTTTT
cdr3_aa: CASSQQVGAPPEKLFF
clone_size: NA
d_call: NA
v_call: TRBV5-1
j_call: TRBJ1-4

cdr3_nt: TGTGCCAGCAGCTTAGCCGCTAGCTCCTACAATGAGCAGTTCTTC
cdr3_aa: CASSLAASSYNEQFF
clone_size: NA
d_call: NA
v_call: TRBV7-9
j_call: TRBJ2-1

cdr3_nt: TGTGCCAGCAGCCGTACTAGCGGAGCCTACAATGAGCAGTTCTTC
cdr3_aa: CASSRTSGAYNEQFF
clone_size: NA
d_call: TRBD2
v_call: TRBV7-2
j_call: TRBJ2-1